This T cell receptor beta chain comes out of a study of cytomegalovirus exposure and HLA in healthy donors. Study observations and caveats: Researchers reported in a later analysis that a missense DCLRE1C variant was tied to TCR beta V- and J-gene trimming. There were some public TCRs occurring in many donors, but most TCR sequences were rare.

It was with 60 Vbeta and 13 Jbeta primers that the PCR ran. Assay used: immunoSEQ multiplex PCR; TCRdb lists only in-frame clones, some missing. The table shows approximately 110,000 clones, with approximately 16% occurring only once. Germline CDR1 and CDR2: KGHSH and LQKENI. The V segment lost 0 bases and the J segment 3 bases; nucleotides outside the gene matches: 7. This CDR3 is built from 16 residues. Healthy bone marrow donors formed the donor group. This clone came up a few times. Its antigen is unknown. The chain employs TRBV18 and TRBJ1-1; 7 nucleotides line up with TRBD1. This clonotype was sampled from a female donor in good health and CMV-seronegative. The specimen was PBMCs. Here the CDR3 reads CASSPPDTTGDTEAFF. In DNA, the CDR3 is TGTGCCAGCTCACCACCGGACACTACAGGGGACACTGAAGCTTTCTTT.